The clone carrying this T cell receptor (beta chain) has a count of ten or more. Antigen: not known. This sample is drawn from a study of breast tumors, draining lymph nodes, adjacent tissues. Findings of the study overall: The lymph node origin of tumor T cells was framed as consistent with a hypothesis, not demonstrated. Luminal-like breast cancer showed significantly greater tumor-nontumor repertoire similarity than basal-like breast cancer did.

V lost 3 bases and J lost 5; bases outside the gene matches: 7. CDR3 length: 16 residues. The germline V gene encodes CDR1 LNHDA and CDR2 SQIVND (reference sequence). TCRdb analysed the multiplex PCR reads with MiXCR anew, one entry per CDR3 protein. The table lists 180,000 or so distinct CDR3 sequences, 30% to 35% of them singletons. Samples came from axillary lymph nodes draining the breast cancer. The sequenced material came from axillary lymph node tissue. This clonotype originated in a female donor with breast cancer. Some clones in this sample may be carry-over from other donors' samples. The V and J genes are TRBV19 and TRBJ2-5; the match to TRBD2 covers 12 bases. The DNA of the CDR3 is TGTGCCAGTAGTATTCGAGGACTAGCGGGGAGGGAGACCCAGTACTTC. It translates to CASSIRGLAGRETQYF.